The present entry profiles one T cell receptor beta chain with its context. This clonotype was seen a few times. No cognate antigen has been identified for it. Base qualities are not recorded, but no much larger clone differs from it by a single base. These data belong to a study of identical twins (dated by TCRdb to 2016 to 2017). Concerning the study at large: TCR alpha and beta repertoires from monozygotic twins, unrelated adults of various ages and cord blood were deep-sequenced to test whether fetal clonotypes persist. Replicate twin experiments were performed at different times using different library preparation protocols to rule out contamination. Study-wide conclusions, independent of this receptor: A weaker excess of twin sharing was found in beta out-of-frame sequences because the signal-to-noise ratio was lowered by fewer shared sequences. Abundant cord blood beta clonotypes had fewer insertions, young adult naive repertoires showed a similar but weaker trend, and memory repertoires showed no such trend. Out-of-frame TCR alpha sharing in monozygotic twins was systematically underestimated by recombination models, whereas sharing between unrelated individuals was in agreement with the recombination models. Invariant T cells such as MAIT and iNKT could partly confound zero-insertion analyses, though diverse VJ usage argued against this for most clonotypes. Out-of-frame TCR alpha sequences shared between twins showed an excess of low generation-probability sequences compared with coincidental sharing between unrelated individuals. Because the same donors could not be followed over many years, conclusions were based on cross-sectional statistical analysis.

The CDR3, cysteine through phenylalanine, is 12 amino acids long. Only the CDR3 portion is preserved as DNA: 36 bases, with reading frame beginning at the first base. Trimming takes 3 bases from V and 5 bases from J, and the germline ends sit 8 bases apart. According to the germline V gene, CDR1 reads MGHRA and CDR2 reads YSYEKL. Every donor in the study was a healthy Caucasian. Three pairs of female monozygotic twins, all aged roughly 18 to 29 years, made up the twin cohort. Positive isolation kits from Invitrogen were used to isolate the CD4+ and CD8+ T cell populations. Receptor amplification or capture employed 5' RACE. Data came from an Illumina HiSeq 2000. Template switching introduced a universal primer binding site; the final cDNA contained a unique molecular identifier, enabling accurate counting of TCR cDNA molecules. Specific primers in the conserved constant-segment region were used to synthesize first-strand cDNA for the TCR alpha and beta chains. To control for contamination, every cDNA library carried two barcodes: a SMART-Mk sample barcode plus Illumina barcodes. TruSeq adapter sequences and Illumina sample barcodes were added in two successive PCR steps. Sequencing of the TCR alpha and beta cDNA libraries was done on the Illumina HiSeq platform using custom primers. The authors' pipeline ran thus. Raw reads were processed with MiGEC to extract unique molecular identifiers, and MiXCR was used to determine CDR3 positions. Recombination models were inferred per individual with the repgenHMM and IGoR tools using an EM algorithm. The analysis of shared clonotypes was done with the tcR package in R, with sharing normalized by the product of cloneset sizes. To study raw recombination free of thymic and clonal selection effects, out-of-frame nonproductive sequences were analyzed. The public reads were run again by TCRdb, first through fastp at Q25 and then through MiXCR, and only productive beta chains were kept. Rows matching on CDR3 protein sequence are summarized as one entry with the most common DNA and genes. The V and J calls were not made by the authors but by TCRdb's processing. The sample table lists roughly 540,000 distinct CDR3 sequences, approximately 22% of them with a count of one. The ten largest clones capture about 0.91% of the sample.

Separately, the same data were catalogued under a study of T cells expressing NK-cell markers. Reported in the second study: Three sorted T-cell subsets (CD3+CD56+NKG2C+, CD3+CD56+NKG2C- and CD3+CD56-NKG2C+) from seven to nine donors had their TCR beta-chain repertoires profiled. Of the eight sequenced donors, seven were found to be HCMV-seropositive and one was found to be HCMV-seronegative. To restrict sorting to alphabetaTCR-expressing T cells, an anti-gammadeltaTCR antibody was added in several experiments. In roughly six donors, the dominant CD3+CD56+NKG2C+ clonotypes ranked among the top 10 CD8+ clonotypes, making up about 1.0-8% of CD8+ T cells. Those dominant clonotypes were again the most abundant among CD3+CD56-NKG2C+ cells in a handful of donors, at roughly 28.3-65%. It remained unclear whether the expanded NKG2C-expressing T cell clones were specific for HCMV antigens. All eight donors whose samples were sequenced were randomly selected healthy volunteers, three of them men and five women. To determine HCMV serostatus, a commercial ELISA kit was used to detect HCMV-specific IgG in serum. MIGEC was used to demultiplex reads and group reads by UMI, and MiTCR was used to assemble and quantify clonotypes. To exclude erroneous sequences, only TCR cDNA sequences supported by at least two reads were retained. The tcR package was used for downstream repertoire analysis, and clonotypes were matched between fractions using CDR3 nucleotide sequence together with V segment. VDJmatch was used to annotate antigen specificity against VDJdb, with one amino acid substitution allowed in CDR3.

Sequencing used CD4+ T cells sorted from blood. This clonotype originated in a young woman in good health. The chain is assembled from TRBV4-1 and TRBJ2-7, with the identity of the D gene unclear. This receptor carries the CDR3 CASSHMNDEQYF. At the DNA level, the sequence is TGCGCCAGCAGCCATATGAACGACGAGCAGTACTTC.